Included here is one T cell receptor (beta chain) sequence, with context. The sample is drawn from a study of Ad26.COV2.S vaccination and SARS-CoV-2 variants. TCRdb's table, derived via immunoSEQ multiplex PCR, lists solely in-frame clones and lacks some. This sample has roughly 420,000 clones; roughly 88% occur once, and the top ten carry approximately 4%. Treatment described: some 20 received Ad26.COV2.S at low or high dose, single or two shots; a few received placebo; per-sample allocation not given. Vaccine and placebo recipients were sampled on day 63 after the first injection. Ad26 vector vaccine expressed Wuhan-strain SARS-CoV-2 spike. The V and J ends lost 2 bases and 6 bases, in that order; junction bases with no gene match: 19. Germline assignment: CDR1 SGHDN and CDR2 FVKESK. The CDR3 contains 20 residues.

This material consisted of peripheral blood, taken in a trial of Ad26.COV2.S vaccine versus placebo. The TCR comes from a person aged 18 to 59 who received the Ad26.COV2.S COVID-19 vaccine or a placebo. The V gene is TRBV14, the J gene TRBJ2-2, with 9 bases that match TRBD2. The CDR3 region has the DNA TGTGCCAGCAGCCAAACGGTGTATGTAGCGGGGGCCTCAAGAGCCGGGGAGCTGTTTTTT. It codes for CASSQTVYVAGASRAGELFF.